Below, 12 T cell receptor beta chains from the same sample are listed, as sequenced in a study of cytomegalovirus exposure and HLA in healthy donors. PCR involved 60 Vbeta and 13 Jbeta primers. Profiled with immunoSEQ multiplex PCR; TCRdb holds only in-frame clones, not every one. Of 85,000 to 100,000 clones in the sample, more than 70% were seen once. The sequenced material came from PBMCs. The receptors here all came from a woman aged 40 to 50 in good health and CMV-seronegative.

This chain links TRBV19 with TRBJ2-7; TRBD2 might be the D (6 bases). The V end was cut by 8 bases, the J end by 3 bases, with 8 bases between. The CDR3 totals 11 residues. In germline, CDR1 is LNHDA, CDR2 SQIVND (reference sequence). In DNA form, the CDR3 reads TGTGCCAGTTCCGGGGGCTACGAGCAGTACTTC. The encoded protein is CASSGGYEQYF.

J is TRBJ1-5 and V is TRBV9; no firm D call. CDR1 and CDR2 from the germline V gene are SGDLS and YYNGEE. Deletions cut 0 bases from V and 5 bases from J, with 9 bases between. The CDR3 is made up of 14 amino acids. The CDR3 spells CASSVAGMDQPQHF. Written as DNA, the CDR3 is TGTGCCAGCAGCGTAGCAGGTATGGATCAGCCCCAGCATTTT.

The V and J genes are TRBV5-4 and TRBJ1-4, with 9 bases that match TRBD1. The CDR3 loop spans 15 amino acids. V dropped 4 bases and J dropped 4; count of bases not matched to a gene: 5. CDR1 SGHNT and CDR2 YYREEE come from the germline V gene (reference sequence). CDR3 sequence: CASSPRTGDNEKLFF. In DNA form, the CDR3 reads TGTGCCAGCAGCCCTCGGACAGGGGATAATGAAAAACTGTTTTTT.

This rearrangement joins TRBV7-3 to TRBJ2-5; possibly TRBD2 for D (5 bases). The V end was cut by 2 bases, the J end by 1 base, with 8 bases between. The germline CDR1 and CDR2 sequences are SGHTA and FQGTGA. CDR3 length equals 14 residues. CDR3 region: CASSLRGVQETQYF. The CDR3 DNA sequence: TGTGCCAGCAGCTTACGGGGTGTCCAAGAGACCCAGTACTTC.

The V gene is TRBV9, the J gene TRBJ1-1, with D possibly TRBD1 on 6 matching bases. The CDR3 is made up of 14 amino acids. Per germline, CDR1 SGDLS and CDR2 YYNGEE. Trimming left V 1 base short and J 1 base short, with 8 bases between. Written as DNA, the CDR3 is TGTGCCAGCAGCGTAAGAGGGGGGAACACTGAAGCTTTCTTT. Translated, it gives CASSVRGGNTEAFF.

This clone was counted only a few times. This chain joins TRBV4-1 and TRBJ1-1, with TRBD1 as a possible D gene (6 bases). The CDR3 consists of 16 residues. Deletions cut 0 bases from V and 1 base from J, with 12 bases between. The germline CDR1 and CDR2 sequences are MGHRA and YSYEKL. CDR3 region: CASSQDVGQRNTEAFF. The CDR3 coding sequence is TGCGCCAGCAGCCAAGATGTCGGACAGCGGAACACTGAAGCTTTCTTT.

The V gene is TRBV5-6, the J gene TRBJ1-1, with 9 bases identical to TRBD1. The CDR3 has 16 amino acids. The germline V gene has CDR1 SGHDT and CDR2 YYEEEE. V was pared by 7 bases and J by 4 bases, with 14 bases of the junction left unmatched. CDR3 sequence: CASALDRGAGSTEAFF. CDR3 DNA: TGTGCCAGCGCCTTGGACAGGGGCGCGGGGAGCACTGAAGCTTTCTTT.

The chain uses TRBV5-3 and TRBJ1-5; D unresolved. TRBV5-3 qualifies as an ORF whose function is uncertain. Trimming shortened V by 1 base and J by 3 bases, and 8 bases separated the two germline ends. The CDR3 is 14 residues long. CDR3 amino acids: CARSLREYNQPQHF. The DNA of the CDR3 is TGTGCCAGAAGCTTGCGAGAATACAATCAGCCCCAGCATTTT.

The chain employs TRBV30 and TRBJ2-1, with 13 nucleotides matching TRBD2. Trimming took 3 bases from V and 4 from J; bases not matched to a gene: 0. CDR1 and CDR2 from the germline V gene are GTSNPN and SVGIG (reference sequence). There are 14 residues in the CDR3. Here the CDR3 reads CAWRTSGGYNEQFF. CDR3 coding DNA: TGTGCCTGGAGGACTAGCGGGGGGTACAATGAGCAGTTCTTC.

The chain uses TRBV30 and TRBJ1-2; 10 nucleotides line up with TRBD1. V was pared by 1 base and J by 8 bases, with 1 base of the junction left unmatched. There are 12 residues in the CDR3. Germline CDR1 reads GTSNPN; CDR2 reads SVGIG (reference sequence). The CDR3 is CAWSETGGGYTF. The DNA of the CDR3 is TGTGCCTGGAGTGAGACAGGGGGCGGCTACACCTTC.

This sequence joins TRBV6-5 and TRBJ2-1; 13 bases align to TRBD2. The CDR3 runs 15 residues. The germline gives CDR1 MNHEY, CDR2 SVGAGI. The V and J ends lost 4 bases and 9 bases, in that order; junction bases with no gene match: 6. The CDR3 region has the DNA TGTGCCAGCAGTTTTACTAGCGGGGGGGCCCGTGAGCAGTTCTTC. It translates to CASSFTSGGAREQFF.

This chain uses TRBV28 with TRBJ1-2; D remains ambiguous. V lost 3 bases and J 1 base, leaving 12 bases between the germline ends. Per germline, CDR1 MDHEN and CDR2 SYDVKM. CDR3 length equals 15 residues. CDR3 coding DNA: TGTGCCAGCAGTTTCATCCGGGGAAATAACTATGGCTACACCTTC. This encodes CASSFIRGNNYGYTF.